Presented here are 2 T cell receptor beta chains from one specimen sequenced in a study of T cells in localized non-small cell lung cancer. The data were produced by immunoSEQ multiplex PCR, yet TCRdb's version contains in-frame clones alone and is incomplete. The sample carries 30,000 to 35,000 clones, 93% recorded once. The sequences come from peripheral blood, collected before any cancer treatment. These receptors were obtained from a female donor older than 55 with stage I lung adenocarcinoma.

The rearrangement links TRBV27 to TRBJ2-7, with 7 bases matching TRBD1. J gave up 3 bases and V 4 bases, and 3 bases lay outside the gene matches. This CDR3 has 13 amino acids. Germline loops: CDR1 MNHEY, CDR2 SMNVEV (reference sequence). The CDR3 spells CASSSRDSYEQYF. The CDR3 DNA follows: TGTGCCAGCAGTTCCCGGGACAGCTACGAGCAGTACTTC.

This clone was seen a single time. The V and J genes are TRBV6-5 and TRBJ2-1, with 8 nucleotides matching TRBD2. The junction had 5 bases not matched to a gene; V was cut back by 2 bases and J by 8 bases. Germline V gene data show CDR1 as MNHEY and CDR2 as SVGAGI. The CDR3 is 14 residues long. CDR3 amino acids: CASSYASGGYEQFF. CDR3 in DNA: TGTGCCAGCAGTTACGCGAGCGGGGGATATGAGCAGTTCTTC.